This T cell receptor beta chain was captured in a study of a mutant IDH1 vaccine in newly diagnosed glioma. The germline V gene has CDR1 SEHNR and CDR2 FQNEAQ (reference sequence). V lost 1 base and J lost 4, with 10 bases in between. The CDR3 loop spans 14 amino acids. Here immunoSEQ multiplex PCR was the method, and the copy in TCRdb shows in-frame clones only, minus some. This sample carries over 50,000 clones, around 82% of them seen once, and the ten largest clones take about an eighth. Note on this clone: What it binds is not known.

Time point noted: week 23, last vaccination. All doses held 300 ug of mutant IDH1 20-mer peptide, with topical imiquimod. Sequenced here: PBMCs, sampled from a glioma patient whose treatment included an IDH1 peptide vaccine. The clonotype was recovered from a man aged 18 to 30 with glioma. The genes are TRBV7-9 and TRBJ1-1; D might be TRBD1 (6 bases). The CDR3 is CASSLDRAGTEAFF. CDR3 DNA sequence: TGTGCCAGCAGCTTAGACAGGGCCGGCACTGAAGCTTTCTTT.